The next 5 T cell receptor beta chains were all read from a single sample in a study of T cell responses to AZD1222 COVID-19 vaccine. The method was immunoSEQ multiplex PCR; TCRdb's version includes in-frame clones alone and lacks a portion of them. The sample contains around 99,000 clones, 87% of which appear only once. Here the sequenced sample was peripheral blood, taken on day 0 of AZD1222 vaccination. The receptor source for this set is an adult in good health.

The genes are TRBV10-1 and TRBJ2-3; D is ambiguous. The length of the CDR3 is 13 residues. From germline, CDR1 is WNHNN and CDR2 SYGVQD (reference sequence). Trimming removed 3 bases at V and 0 bases at J, with 4 bases between. The CDR3 DNA is TGCGCCAGCAGTGAAGACAGCACAGATACGCAGTATTTT. Translating gives CASSEDSTDTQYF.

Points on this clone: Other DNA variants within this sample encode the same CDR3. This chain links TRBV5-1 with TRBJ2-5, with 8 bases that match TRBD1. The junction had 2 bases not matched to a gene; V was cut back by 0 bases and J by 1 base. The CDR3 consists of 15 residues. Germline CDR1 SGHRS, CDR2 YFSETQ. CDR3 residues: CASSLGQGPQETQYF. CDR3 coding DNA: TGCGCCAGCAGCTTGGGACAGGGGCCCCAAGAGACCCAGTACTTC. The full variable domain, rest sourced from reference TRBV5-1 and TRBJ2-5, is KAGVTQTPRYLIKTRGQQVTLSCSPISGHRSVSWYQQTPGQGLQFLFEYFSETQRNKGNFPGRFSGRQFSNSRSEMNVSTLELGDSALYLCASSLGQGPQETQYFGPGTRLLVL.

The V gene is TRBV7-2, the J gene TRBJ1-6; possibly TRBD1 for D (5 bases). The germline gives CDR1 SGHTA, CDR2 FQGNSA. The CDR3 runs 13 residues. The V gene lost 3 bases and the J gene lost 14 bases, with 14 bases spanning the gap. Here the CDR3 reads CASSFVGGRSLHF. The CDR3, as DNA: TGTGCCAGCAGCTTCGTCGGGGGGAGGTCCCTCCACTTT. The complete variable domain, with remaining parts taken from reference TRBV7-2 and TRBJ1-6, reads GAGVSQSPSNKVTEKGKDVELRCDPISGHTALYWYRQSLGQGLEFLIYFQGNSAPDKSGLPSDRFSAERTGGSVSTLTIQRTQQEDSAVYLCASSFVGGRSLHFGNGTRLTVT.

About this clone itself: Other DNA sequences within the sample encode an identical CDR3. The J gene is TRBJ2-3, the V gene TRBV6-4, with TRBD1 as a possible D gene (5 bases). CDR1 MRHNA and CDR2 SNTAGT come from the germline V gene. The CDR3 loop spans 14 amino acids. Trimming removed 5 bases at V and 2 bases at J, with 11 bases between. The CDR3 region is CASSPGPSTDTQYF. The CDR3 DNA is TGTGCCAGCAGTCCAGGGCCCTCCACAGATACGCAGTATTTT.

The chain links TRBV12-3 or TRBV12-4 to TRBJ2-1, with a possible D match to TRBD1 (6 bases). Trimming removed 5 bases at V and 6 bases at J, with 8 bases between. CDR3 size: 12 residues. In nucleotides, the CDR3 is TGTGCCAGCAGTCCGGACAGCAATGAGCAGTTCTTC. Translation: CASSPDSNEQFF.